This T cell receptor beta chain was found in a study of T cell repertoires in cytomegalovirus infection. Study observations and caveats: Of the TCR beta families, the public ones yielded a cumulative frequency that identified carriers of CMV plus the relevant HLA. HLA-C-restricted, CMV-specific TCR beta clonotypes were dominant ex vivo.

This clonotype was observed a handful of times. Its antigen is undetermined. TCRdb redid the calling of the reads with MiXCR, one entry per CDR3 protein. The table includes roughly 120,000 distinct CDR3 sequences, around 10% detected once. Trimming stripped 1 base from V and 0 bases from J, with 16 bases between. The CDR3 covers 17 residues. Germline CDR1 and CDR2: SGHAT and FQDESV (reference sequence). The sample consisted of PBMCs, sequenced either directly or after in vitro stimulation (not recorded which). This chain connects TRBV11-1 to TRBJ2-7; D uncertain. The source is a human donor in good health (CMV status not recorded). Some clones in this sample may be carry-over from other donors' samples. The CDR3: CASSLGRSTRSSYEQYF. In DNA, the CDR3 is TGTGCCAGCAGCTTAGGACGTTCTACCCGGAGCTCCTACGAGCAGTACTTC.